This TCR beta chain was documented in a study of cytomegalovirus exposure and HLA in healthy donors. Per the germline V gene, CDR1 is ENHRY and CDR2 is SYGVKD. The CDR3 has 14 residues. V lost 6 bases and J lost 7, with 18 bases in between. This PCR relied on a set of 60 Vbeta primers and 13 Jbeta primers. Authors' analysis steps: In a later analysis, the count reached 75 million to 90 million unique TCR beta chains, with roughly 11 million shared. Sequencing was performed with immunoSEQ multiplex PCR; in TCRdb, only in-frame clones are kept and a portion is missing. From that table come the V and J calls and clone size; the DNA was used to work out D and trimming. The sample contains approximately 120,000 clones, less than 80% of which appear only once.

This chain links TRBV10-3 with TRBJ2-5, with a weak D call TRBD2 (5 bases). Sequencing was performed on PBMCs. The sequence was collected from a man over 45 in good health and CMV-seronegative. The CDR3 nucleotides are TGTGCCATCAGCGAGGACTCCGGCGTGGGGACCCAGTACTTC. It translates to CAISEDSGVGTQYF.